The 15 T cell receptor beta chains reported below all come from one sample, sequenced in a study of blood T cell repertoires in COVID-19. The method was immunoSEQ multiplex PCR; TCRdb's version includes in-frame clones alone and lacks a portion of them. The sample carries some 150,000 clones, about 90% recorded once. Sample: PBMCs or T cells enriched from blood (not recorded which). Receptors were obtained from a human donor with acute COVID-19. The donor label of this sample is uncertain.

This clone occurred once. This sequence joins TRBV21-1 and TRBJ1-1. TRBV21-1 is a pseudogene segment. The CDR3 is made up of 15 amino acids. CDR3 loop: CASSKRRVKNTEAFF. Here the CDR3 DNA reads TGTGCCAGCAGCAAGCGACGGGTCAAGAACACTGAAGCTTTCTTT.

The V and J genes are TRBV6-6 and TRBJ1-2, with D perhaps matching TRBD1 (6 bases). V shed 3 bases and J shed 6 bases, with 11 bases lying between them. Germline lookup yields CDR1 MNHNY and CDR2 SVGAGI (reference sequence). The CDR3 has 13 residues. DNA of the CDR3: TGTGCCAGCAGTTATCGGGAGGGGGATGGCTACACCTTC. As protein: CASSYREGDGYTF.

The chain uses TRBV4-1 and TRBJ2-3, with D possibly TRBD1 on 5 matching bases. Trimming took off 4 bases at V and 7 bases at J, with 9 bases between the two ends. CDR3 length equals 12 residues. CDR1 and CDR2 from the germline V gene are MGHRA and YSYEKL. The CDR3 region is CASSLGENTQYF. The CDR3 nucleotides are TGCGCCAGCAGCCTAGGGGAAAATACGCAGTATTTT.

The CDR3 loop reads CASGGGGGEAFF. The CDR3 DNA reads as TGCGCCAGCGGCGGGGGAGGAGGTGAAGCTTTCTTT. The rearrangement links TRBV5-1 to TRBJ1-1; D perhaps matches TRBD1 (5 bases). There are 12 residues in the CDR3. Per germline, CDR1 SGHRS and CDR2 YFSETQ. Trimming shortened V by 7 bases and J by 7 bases, and 14 bases separated the two germline ends.

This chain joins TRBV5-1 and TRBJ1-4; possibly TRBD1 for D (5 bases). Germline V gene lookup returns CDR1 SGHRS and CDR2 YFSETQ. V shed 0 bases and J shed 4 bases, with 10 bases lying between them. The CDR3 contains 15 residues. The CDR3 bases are TGCGCCAGCAGCTTGGAGGGGCGGATTAATGAAAAACTGTTTTTT. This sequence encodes CASSLEGRINEKLFF.

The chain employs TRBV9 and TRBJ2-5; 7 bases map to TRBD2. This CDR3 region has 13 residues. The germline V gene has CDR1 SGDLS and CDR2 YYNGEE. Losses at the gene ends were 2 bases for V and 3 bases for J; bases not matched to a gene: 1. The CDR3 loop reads CASSVGGKETQYF. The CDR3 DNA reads TGTGCCAGCAGCGTCGGGGGGAAAGAGACCCAGTACTTC.

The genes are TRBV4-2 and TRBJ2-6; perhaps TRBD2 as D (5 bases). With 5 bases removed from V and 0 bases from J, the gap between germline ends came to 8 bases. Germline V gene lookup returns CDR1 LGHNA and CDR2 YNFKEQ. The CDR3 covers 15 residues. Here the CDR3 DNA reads TGTGCCAGCAGCTCGGGGAGCTCTGGGGCCAACGTCCTGACTTTC. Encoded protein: CASSSGSSGANVLTF.

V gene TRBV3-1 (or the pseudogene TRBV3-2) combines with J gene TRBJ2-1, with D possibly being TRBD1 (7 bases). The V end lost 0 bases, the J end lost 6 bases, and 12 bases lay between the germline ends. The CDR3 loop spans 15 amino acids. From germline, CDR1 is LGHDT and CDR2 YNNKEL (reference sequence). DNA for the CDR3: TGTGCCAGCAGCCAAGAAGGGCAGGGGGGCAATGAGCAGTTCTTC. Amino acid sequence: CASSQEGQGGNEQFF.

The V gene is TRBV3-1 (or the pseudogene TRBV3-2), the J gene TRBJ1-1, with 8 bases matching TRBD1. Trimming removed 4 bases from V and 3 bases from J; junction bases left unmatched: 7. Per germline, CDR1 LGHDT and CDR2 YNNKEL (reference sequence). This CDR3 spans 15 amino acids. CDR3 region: CASSPDQGAYTEAFF. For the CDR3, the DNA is TGTGCCAGCAGCCCGGACCAGGGGGCCTACACTGAAGCTTTCTTT.

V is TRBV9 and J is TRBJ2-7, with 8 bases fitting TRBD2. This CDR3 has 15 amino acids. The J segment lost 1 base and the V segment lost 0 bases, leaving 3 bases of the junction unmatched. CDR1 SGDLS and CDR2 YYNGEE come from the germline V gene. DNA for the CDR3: TGTGCCAGCAGCGTAGGAGTAGCGGGGTCCTACGAGCAGTACTTC. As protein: CASSVGVAGSYEQYF. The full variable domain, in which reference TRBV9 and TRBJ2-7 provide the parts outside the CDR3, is DSGVTQTPKHLITATGQRVTLRCSPRSGDLSVYWYQQSLDQGLQFLIQYYNGEERAKGNILERFSAQQFPDLHSELNLSSLELGDSALYFCASSVGVAGSYEQYFGPGTRLTVT.

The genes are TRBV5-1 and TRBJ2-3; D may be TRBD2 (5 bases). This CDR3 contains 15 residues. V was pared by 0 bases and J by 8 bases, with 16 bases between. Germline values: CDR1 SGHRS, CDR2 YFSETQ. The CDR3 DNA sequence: TGCGCCAGCAGCTTGGAGACATTACGAGGAGGTACGCAGTATTTT. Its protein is CASSLETLRGGTQYF.

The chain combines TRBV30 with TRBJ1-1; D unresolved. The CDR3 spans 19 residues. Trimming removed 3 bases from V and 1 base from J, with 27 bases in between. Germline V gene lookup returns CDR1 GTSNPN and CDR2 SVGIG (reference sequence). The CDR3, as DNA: TGTGCCTGGAGACCCCCTCCCCTCCTAAAGCCCGTTTCGAACACTGAAGCTTTCTTT. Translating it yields CAWRPPPLLKPVSNTEAFF.

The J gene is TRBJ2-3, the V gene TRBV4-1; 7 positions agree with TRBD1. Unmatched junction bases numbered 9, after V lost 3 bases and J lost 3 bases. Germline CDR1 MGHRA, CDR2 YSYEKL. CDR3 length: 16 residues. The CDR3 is CASSHPRDRVTDTQYF. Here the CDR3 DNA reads TGCGCCAGCAGCCATCCTCGGGACAGAGTGACAGATACGCAGTATTTT.

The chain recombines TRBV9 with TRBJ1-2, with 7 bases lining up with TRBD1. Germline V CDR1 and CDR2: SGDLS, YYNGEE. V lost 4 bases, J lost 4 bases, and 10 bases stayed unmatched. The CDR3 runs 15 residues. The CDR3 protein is CASSPNPGQSYGYTF. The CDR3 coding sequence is TGTGCCAGCAGCCCCAACCCGGGACAGAGCTATGGCTACACCTTC.

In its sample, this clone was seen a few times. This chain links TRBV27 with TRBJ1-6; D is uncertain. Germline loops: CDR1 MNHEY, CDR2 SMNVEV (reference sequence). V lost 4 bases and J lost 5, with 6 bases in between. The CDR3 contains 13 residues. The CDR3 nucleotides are TGTGCCAGCAGTTACGAGAATAATTCACCCCTCCACTTT. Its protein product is CASSYENNSPLHF.